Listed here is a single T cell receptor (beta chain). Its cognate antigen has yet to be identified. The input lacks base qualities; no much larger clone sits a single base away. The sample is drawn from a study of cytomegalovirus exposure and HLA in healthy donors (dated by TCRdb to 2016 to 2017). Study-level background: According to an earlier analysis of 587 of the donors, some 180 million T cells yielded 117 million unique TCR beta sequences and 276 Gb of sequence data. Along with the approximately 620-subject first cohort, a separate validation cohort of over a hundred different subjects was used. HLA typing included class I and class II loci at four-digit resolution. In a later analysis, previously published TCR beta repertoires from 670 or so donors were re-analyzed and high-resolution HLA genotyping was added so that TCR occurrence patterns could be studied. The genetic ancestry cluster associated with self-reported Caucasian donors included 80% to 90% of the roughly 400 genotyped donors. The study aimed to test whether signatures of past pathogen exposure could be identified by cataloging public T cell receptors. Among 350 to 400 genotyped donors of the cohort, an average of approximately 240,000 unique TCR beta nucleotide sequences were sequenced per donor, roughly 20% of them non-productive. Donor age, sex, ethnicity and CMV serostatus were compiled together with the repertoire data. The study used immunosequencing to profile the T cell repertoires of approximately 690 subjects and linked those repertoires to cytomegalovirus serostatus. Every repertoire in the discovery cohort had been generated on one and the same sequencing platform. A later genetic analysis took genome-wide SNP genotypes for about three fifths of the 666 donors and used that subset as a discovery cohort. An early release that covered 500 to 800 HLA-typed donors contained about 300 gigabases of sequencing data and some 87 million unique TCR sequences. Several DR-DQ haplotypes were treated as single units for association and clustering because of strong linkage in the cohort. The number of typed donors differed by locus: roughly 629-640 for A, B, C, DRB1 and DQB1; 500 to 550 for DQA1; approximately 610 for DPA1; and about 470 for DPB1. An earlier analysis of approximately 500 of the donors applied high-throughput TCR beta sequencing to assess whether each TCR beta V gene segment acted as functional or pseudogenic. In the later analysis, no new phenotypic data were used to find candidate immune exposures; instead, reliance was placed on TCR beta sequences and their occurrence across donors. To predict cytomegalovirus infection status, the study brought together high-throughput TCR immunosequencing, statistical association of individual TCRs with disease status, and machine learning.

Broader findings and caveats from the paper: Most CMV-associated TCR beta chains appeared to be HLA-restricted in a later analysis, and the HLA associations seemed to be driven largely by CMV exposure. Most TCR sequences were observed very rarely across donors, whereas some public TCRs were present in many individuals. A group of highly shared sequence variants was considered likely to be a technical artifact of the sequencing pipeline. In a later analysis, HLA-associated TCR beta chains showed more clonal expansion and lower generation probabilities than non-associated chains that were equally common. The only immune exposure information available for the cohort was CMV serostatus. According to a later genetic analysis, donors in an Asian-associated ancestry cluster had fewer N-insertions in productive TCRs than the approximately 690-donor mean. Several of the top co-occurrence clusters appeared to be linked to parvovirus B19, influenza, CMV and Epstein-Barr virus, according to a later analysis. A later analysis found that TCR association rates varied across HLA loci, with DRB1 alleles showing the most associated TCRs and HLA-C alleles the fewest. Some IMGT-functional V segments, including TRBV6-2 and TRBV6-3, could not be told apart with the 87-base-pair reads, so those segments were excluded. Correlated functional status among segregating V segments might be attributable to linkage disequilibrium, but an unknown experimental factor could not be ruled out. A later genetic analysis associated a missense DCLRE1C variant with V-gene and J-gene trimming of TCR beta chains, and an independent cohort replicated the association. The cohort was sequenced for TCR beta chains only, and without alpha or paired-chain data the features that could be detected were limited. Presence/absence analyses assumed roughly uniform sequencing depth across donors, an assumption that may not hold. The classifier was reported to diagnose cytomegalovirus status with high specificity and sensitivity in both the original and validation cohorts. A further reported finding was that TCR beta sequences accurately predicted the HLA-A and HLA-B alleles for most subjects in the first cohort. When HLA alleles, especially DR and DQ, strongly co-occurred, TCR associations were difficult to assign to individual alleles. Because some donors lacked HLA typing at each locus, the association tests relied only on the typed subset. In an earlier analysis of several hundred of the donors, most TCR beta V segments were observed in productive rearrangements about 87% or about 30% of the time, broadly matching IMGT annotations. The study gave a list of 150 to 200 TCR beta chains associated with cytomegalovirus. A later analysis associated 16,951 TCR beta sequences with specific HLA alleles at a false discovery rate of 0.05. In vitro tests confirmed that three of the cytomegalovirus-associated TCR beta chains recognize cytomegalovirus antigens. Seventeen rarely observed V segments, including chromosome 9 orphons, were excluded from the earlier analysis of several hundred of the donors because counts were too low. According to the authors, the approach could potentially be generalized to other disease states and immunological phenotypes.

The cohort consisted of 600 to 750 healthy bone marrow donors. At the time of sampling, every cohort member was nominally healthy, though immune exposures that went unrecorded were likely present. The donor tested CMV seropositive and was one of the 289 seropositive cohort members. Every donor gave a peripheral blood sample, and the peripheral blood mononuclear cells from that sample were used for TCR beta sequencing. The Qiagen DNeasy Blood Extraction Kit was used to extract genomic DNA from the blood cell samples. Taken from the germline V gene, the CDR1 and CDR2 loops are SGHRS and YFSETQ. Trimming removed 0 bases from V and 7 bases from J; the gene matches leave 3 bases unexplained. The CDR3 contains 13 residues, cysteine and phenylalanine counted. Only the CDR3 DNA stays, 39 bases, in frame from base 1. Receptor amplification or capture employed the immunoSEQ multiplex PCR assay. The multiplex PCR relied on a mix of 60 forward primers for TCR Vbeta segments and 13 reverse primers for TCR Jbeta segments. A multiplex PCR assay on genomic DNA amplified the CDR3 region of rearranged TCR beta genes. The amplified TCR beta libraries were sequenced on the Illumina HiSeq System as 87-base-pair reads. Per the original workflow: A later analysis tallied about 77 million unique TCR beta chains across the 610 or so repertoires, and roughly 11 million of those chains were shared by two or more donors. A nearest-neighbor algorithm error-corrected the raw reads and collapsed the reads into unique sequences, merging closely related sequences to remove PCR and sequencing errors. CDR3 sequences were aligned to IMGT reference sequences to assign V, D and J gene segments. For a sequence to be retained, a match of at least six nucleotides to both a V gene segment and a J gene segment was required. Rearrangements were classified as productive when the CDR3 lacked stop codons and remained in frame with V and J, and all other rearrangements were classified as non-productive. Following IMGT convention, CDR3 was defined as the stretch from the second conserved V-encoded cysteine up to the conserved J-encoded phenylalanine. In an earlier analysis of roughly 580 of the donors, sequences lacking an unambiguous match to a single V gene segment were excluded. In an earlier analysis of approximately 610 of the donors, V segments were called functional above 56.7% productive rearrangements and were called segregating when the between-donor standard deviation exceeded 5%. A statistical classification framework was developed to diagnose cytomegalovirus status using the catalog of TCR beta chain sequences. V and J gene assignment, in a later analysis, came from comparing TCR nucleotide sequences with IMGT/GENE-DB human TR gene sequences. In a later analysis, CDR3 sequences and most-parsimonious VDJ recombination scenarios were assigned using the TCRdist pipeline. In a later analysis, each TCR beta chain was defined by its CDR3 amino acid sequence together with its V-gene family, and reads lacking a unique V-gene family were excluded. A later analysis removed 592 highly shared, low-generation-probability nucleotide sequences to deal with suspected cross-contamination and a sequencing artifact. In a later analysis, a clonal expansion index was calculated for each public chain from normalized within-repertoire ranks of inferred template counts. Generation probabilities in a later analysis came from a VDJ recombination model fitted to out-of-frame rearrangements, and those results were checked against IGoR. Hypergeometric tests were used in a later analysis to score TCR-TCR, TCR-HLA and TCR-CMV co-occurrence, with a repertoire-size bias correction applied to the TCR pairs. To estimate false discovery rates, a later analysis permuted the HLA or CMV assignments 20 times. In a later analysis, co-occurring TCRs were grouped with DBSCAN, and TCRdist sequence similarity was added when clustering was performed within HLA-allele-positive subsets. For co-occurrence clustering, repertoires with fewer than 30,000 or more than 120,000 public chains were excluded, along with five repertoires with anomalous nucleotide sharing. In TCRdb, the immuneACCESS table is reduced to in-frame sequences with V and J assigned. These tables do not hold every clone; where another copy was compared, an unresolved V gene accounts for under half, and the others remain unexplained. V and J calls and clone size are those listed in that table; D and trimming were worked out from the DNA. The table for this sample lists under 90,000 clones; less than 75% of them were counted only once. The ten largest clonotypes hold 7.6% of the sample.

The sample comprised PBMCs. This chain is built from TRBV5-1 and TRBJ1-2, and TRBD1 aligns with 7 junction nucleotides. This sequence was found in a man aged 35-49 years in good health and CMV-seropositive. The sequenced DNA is TGCGCCAGCAGCTTGGGGACAGGAGGTGGCTACACCTTC. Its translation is CASSLGTGGGYTF.